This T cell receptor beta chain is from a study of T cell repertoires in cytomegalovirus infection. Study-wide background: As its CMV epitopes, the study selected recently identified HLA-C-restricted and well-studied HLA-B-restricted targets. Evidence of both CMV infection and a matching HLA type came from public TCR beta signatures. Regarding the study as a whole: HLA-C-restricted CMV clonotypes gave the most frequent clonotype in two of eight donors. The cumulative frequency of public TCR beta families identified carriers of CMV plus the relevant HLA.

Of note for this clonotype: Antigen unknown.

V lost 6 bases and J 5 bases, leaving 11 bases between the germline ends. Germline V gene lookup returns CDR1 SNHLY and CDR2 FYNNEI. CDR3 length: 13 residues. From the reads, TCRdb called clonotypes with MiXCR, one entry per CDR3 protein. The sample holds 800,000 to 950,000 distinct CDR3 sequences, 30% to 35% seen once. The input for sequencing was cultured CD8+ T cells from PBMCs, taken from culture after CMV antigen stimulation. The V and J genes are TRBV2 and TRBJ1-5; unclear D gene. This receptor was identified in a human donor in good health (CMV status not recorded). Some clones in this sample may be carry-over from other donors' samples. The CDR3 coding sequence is TGTGCCAGCAGAGGATTCGGGTATCAGCCCCAGCATTTT. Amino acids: CASRGFGYQPQHF.